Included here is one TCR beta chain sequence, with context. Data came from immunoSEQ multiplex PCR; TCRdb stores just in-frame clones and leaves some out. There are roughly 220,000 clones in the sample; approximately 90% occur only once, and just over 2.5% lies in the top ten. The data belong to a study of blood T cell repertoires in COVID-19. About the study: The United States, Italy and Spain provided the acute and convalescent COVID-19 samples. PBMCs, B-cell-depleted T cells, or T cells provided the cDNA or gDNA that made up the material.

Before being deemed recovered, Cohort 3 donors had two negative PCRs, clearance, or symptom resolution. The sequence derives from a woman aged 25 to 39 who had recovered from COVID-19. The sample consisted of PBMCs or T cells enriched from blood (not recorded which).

DNA of the CDR3: TGCGCCAGCAGCCAAGATCGAGGCAGAGGCTACACCTTC. Translated, it gives CASSQDRGRGYTF. The V gene is TRBV4-3, the J gene TRBJ1-2; D is uncertain. The CDR3 has 13 residues. Germline V gives CDR1 LGHNA, CDR2 YSLEER. Trimming left V 0 bases short and J 8 bases short, with 10 bases between.